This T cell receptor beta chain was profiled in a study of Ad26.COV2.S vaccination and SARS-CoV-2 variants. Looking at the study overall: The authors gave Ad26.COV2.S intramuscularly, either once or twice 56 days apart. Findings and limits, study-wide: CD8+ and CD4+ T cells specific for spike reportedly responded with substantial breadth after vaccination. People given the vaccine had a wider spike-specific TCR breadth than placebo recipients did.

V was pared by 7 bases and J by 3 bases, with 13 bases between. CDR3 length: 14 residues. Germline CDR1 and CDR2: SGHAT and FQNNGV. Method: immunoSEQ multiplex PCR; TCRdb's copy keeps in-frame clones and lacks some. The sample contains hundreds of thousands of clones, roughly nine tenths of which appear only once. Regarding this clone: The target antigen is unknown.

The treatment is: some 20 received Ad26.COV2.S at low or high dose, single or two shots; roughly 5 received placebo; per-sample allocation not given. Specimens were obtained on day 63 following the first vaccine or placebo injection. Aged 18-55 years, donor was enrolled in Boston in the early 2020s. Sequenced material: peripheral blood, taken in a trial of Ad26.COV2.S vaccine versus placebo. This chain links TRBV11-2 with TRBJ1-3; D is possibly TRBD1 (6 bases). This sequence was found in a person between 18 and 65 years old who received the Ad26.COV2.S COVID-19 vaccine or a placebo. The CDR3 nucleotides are TGTGCCAGCACCACTGAGGGGGATGGAAACACCATATATTTT. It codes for CASTTEGDGNTIYF.